One sample yielded the 6 T cell receptor beta chains listed below, sequenced in a study of siplizumab effects on memory and regulatory T cells. Produced via immunoSEQ multiplex PCR; TCRdb's table is partial and in-frame only. Of approximately 90,000 clones listed, 94% are singletons. Sequencing was done on a sample of non-Treg CD4+ T cells sorted from blood. All receptors come from a human donor in good health.

For this clone: In the same sample, other DNA sequences code for this CDR3. The chain joins TRBV19 to TRBJ1-1, with 10 bases aligning to TRBD1. The CDR3 totals 14 residues. The trim removed 4 bases at V and 5 bases at J, leaving 4 bases unmatched. Looked up from germline, CDR1 is LNHDA and CDR2 is SQIVND (reference sequence). The CDR3 reads CASSRQGAGTEAFF. As DNA, the CDR3 is TGTGCCAGTAGTAGACAGGGGGCCGGAACTGAAGCTTTCTTT.

The chain employs TRBV5-4 and TRBJ1-5; a weak D match, TRBD1 (5 bases). The CDR3 consists of 14 residues. Trimming pared 8 bases from V and 2 bases from J, leaving 14 bases between. Germline V gives CDR1 SGHNT, CDR2 YYREEE (reference sequence). The CDR3 DNA follows: TGTGCCAGTTCGGTGAGGGACGGCAATCAGCCCCAGCATTTT. Its translation is CASSVRDGNQPQHF.

The chain uses TRBV30 and TRBJ1-2, with D unclear. Deletions cut 0 bases from V and 4 bases from J, with 15 bases between. Germline loops: CDR1 GTSNPN, CDR2 SVGIG (reference sequence). The CDR3 runs to 15 residues. CDR3 DNA sequence: TGTGCCTGGAGTGTACTCGGGCCGACGCGCTATGGCTACACCTTC. Amino acids: CAWSVLGPTRYGYTF.

The chain is built from TRBV10-3 and TRBJ2-3; no definite D call. Trimming left V 5 bases short and J 2 bases short, with 14 bases between. This CDR3 is 15 amino acids long. Germline-derived CDR1 and CDR2 are ENHRY and SYGVKD. For the CDR3, the DNA is TGTGCCATCAGTTCTACTTTTCGGACCACAGATACGCAGTATTTT. Residues: CAISSTFRTTDTQYF.

V gene TRBV5-4 combines with J gene TRBJ2-1; possibly TRBD1 or TRBD2 for D (5 bases each). The V gene's germline CDR1 is SGHNT and CDR2 YYREEE (reference sequence). Deletions cut 4 bases from V and 5 bases from J, with 10 bases between. The CDR3 has 13 residues. CDR3 residues: CASSGRDDNEQFF. As DNA, the CDR3 is TGTGCCAGCAGCGGCCGGGACGACAATGAGCAGTTCTTC. The complete variable domain, with remaining parts taken from reference TRBV5-4 and TRBJ2-1, reads ETGVTQSPTHLIKTRGQQVTLRCSSQSGHNTVSWYQQALGQGPQFIFQYYREEENGRGNFPPRFSGLQFPNYSSELNVNALELDDSALYLCASSGRDDNEQFFGPGTRLTVL.

The genes are TRBV2 and TRBJ1-6, with a tentative D call TRBD1 (5 bases). Per the germline V gene, CDR1 is SNHLY and CDR2 is FYNNEI. CDR3 length: 15 amino acids. Trimming cost V 5 bases and J 1 base, with 9 bases left between them. For the CDR3, the DNA is TGTGCCAGCAGTAAAGGGGTTTCCTATAATTCACCCCTCCACTTT. Residues: CASSKGVSYNSPLHF.